Listed below are T cell receptor beta chains from one sample, sequenced in a study of human T cells and chemical hapten exposure. TCRdb analysed the RACE reads with MiXCR anew, one entry per CDR3 protein. The sample yields approximately 77,000 distinct CDR3 sequences, 12% to 15% seen once. The source was whole blood, collected in connection with sensitization to the hapten diphenylcyclopropenone (DPC). These receptors all stem from a woman between 45 and 65 years old with alopecia areata. Some clones in this sample may be carry-over from other donors' samples. Both conserved end residues are part of each CDR3. Each record gives: V gene, clone size, J gene, D gene, CDR3 DNA, CDR3 protein. D genes are given only for firm matches. A clone size is listed for some rows: how often the clone was seen (once, few, many), or a class if it is expanded.

TRBV18,NA,TRBJ2-5,TRBD1,TGTGCCAGCTTATTGGGACAGCAAGAGACCCAGTACTTC,CASLLGQQETQYF
TRBV6-1,NA,TRBJ2-1,NA,TGTGCCAGCACCAAGGGGTACAATGAGCAGTTCTTC,CASTKGYNEQFF
TRBV30,NA,TRBJ2-5,TRBD2,TGTGCCTGGAGCCCCTCGGGGCTAGCGGGAGGTCTGGGGGAGACCCAGTACTTC,CAWSPSGLAGGLGETQYF
TRBV7-9,few,TRBJ2-5,NA,TGTGCCAGCAGCTCCGATCTGTACCAAGAGACCCAGTACTTC,CASSSDLYQETQYF
TRBV27,NA,TRBJ1-5,TRBD1,TGTGCCAGCAGTCGCCGGACAGGGGGCTCGGGGCAGCCCCAGCATTTT,CASSRRTGGSGQPQHF
TRBV7-6,NA,TRBJ1-1,TRBD1,TGTGCCAGCAGCTTAGGTGGGACAGGGGACACTGAAGCTTTCTTT,CASSLGGTGDTEAFF
TRBV28,NA,TRBJ1-1,NA,TGTGCCAGCAGACTGACAGGAGAGGCTTTCTTT,CASRLTGEAFF
TRBV14,NA,TRBJ1-3,NA,TGTGCCAGCAGCCAAGATTATACGAACTCTGGAAACACCATATATTTT,CASSQDYTNSGNTIYF
TRBV21-1,NA,TRBJ2-2,NA,TGTGCCAGCAGCAAAGCCCGATACAGGGGAAGGAACACCGGGGAGCTGTTTTTT,CASSKARYRGRNTGELFF
TRBV2,few,TRBJ2-7,NA,TGTGCCAGCAGTGTTAGCTTGGGCGAGCAGTACTTC,CASSVSLGEQYF
TRBV20-1,NA,TRBJ2-2,TRBD2,TGCAGTGCGCTTGCGGGCGGGAGGGCCAACACCGGGGAGCTGTTTTTT,CSALAGGRANTGELFF
TRBV7-9,NA,TRBJ1-1,NA,TGTGCCAGCAGCTTGCCGGAGGTACCCGTAGGGAACACTGAAGCTTTCTTT,CASSLPEVPVGNTEAFF
TRBV4-3,many,TRBJ2-3,TRBD2,TGCGCCAGCAGCCAATTAGCGGGAGGGAGCACAGATACGCAGTATTTT,CASSQLAGGSTDTQYF
TRBV20-1,NA,TRBJ2-7,TRBD1,TGCAGTGCTAGCAGGACAGGGGGCCACCACGAGCAGTACTTC,CSASRTGGHHEQYF
TRBV6-2/TRBV6-3,many,TRBJ2-1,NA,TGTGCCAGCAGTTACTCGAGTCTGGAGGGAACAGGGGATGAGCAGTTCTTC,CASSYSSLEGTGDEQFF
TRBV20-1,few,TRBJ2-7,NA,TGCAGTCCCCGAAAGAGGTCGGGCTACGAGCAGTACTTC,CSPRKRSGYEQYF
TRBV2,NA,TRBJ2-1,NA,TGTGCCAGCCCGAGGGGTAGCTACAATGAGCAGTTCTTC,CASPRGSYNEQFF
TRBV11-2,few,TRBJ2-3,TRBD2,TGTGCCAGCAGCCTCGGACTAGCCGCTAGCACAGATACGCAGTATTTT,CASSLGLAASTDTQYF
TRBV7-6,NA,TRBJ2-2,NA,TGTGCCAGCAGCTTAGTTGGTAGCGAAGTAACCGGGGAGCTGTTTTTT,CASSLVGSEVTGELFF
TRBV7-6,once,TRBJ2-6,NA,TGTGCCAGCAGCTTAGCGGCCAACGTCCTGACTTTC,CASSLAANVLTF
TRBV18,NA,TRBJ1-6,NA,TGTGCCAGCTCACCACGGGGGGAATCACCCCTCCACTTT,CASSPRGESPLHF
TRBV7-7,NA,TRBJ2-3,TRBD1,TGTGCCAGCAGCCCGGGACAGGGGGCTTCAGATACGCAGTATTTT,CASSPGQGASDTQYF
TRBV12-3/TRBV12-4,few,TRBJ1-2,TRBD1,TGTGCCAGCAGCCGGACAGGCCTAAGTAACTATGGCTACACCTTC,CASSRTGLSNYGYTF
TRBV28,NA,TRBJ2-7,NA,TGTGCCAGCACCGACACTTACGAGCAGTGCTTC,CASTDTYEQCF
TRBV19,NA,TRBJ2-5,NA,TGTGCCAGTAATACACAAGAGACCCAGTACTTC,CASNTQETQYF
TRBV7-2,NA,TRBJ2-5,NA,TGTGCCAGCAGCTTATATGGAGGGGCCTTACAAGAGACCCAGTACTTC,CASSLYGGALQETQYF
TRBV28,few,TRBJ2-3,NA,TGTGCCAGCAGAGCGCAGGGAAGCACAGATACGCAGTATTTT,CASRAQGSTDTQYF
TRBV19,few,TRBJ2-2,NA,TGTGCCACTCAGTGGACAGGAGGAGGGCCGAACACCGGGGAGCTGTTTTTT,CATQWTGGGPNTGELFF
TRBV18,few,TRBJ1-1,TRBD1,TGTGCCAGCTCGACAGGGTCGGACACTGAAGCTTTCTTT,CASSTGSDTEAFF
TRBV24-1,NA,TRBJ2-1,NA,TGTGCCACCAGTGATTCTAGTAGCGGTTCCTACAATGAGCAGTTCTTC,CATSDSSSGSYNEQFF
TRBV27,few,TRBJ2-3,TRBD2,TGTGCCAGCGGTCGGGTCCTAGCGGGAGATCAAACCCGCGATACGCAGTATTTT,CASGRVLAGDQTRDTQYF
TRBV6-5,many,TRBJ2-7,NA,TGTGCCAGCAGTTACGTCACCTCAGGAGTGGGAGAGCAGTACTTC,CASSYVTSGVGEQYF
TRBV29-1,few,TRBJ1-2,NA,TGCAGCGTTGAAGGATTTCAGGCTGCGGGCTACACCTTC,CSVEGFQAAGYTF
TRBV18,few,TRBJ2-7,TRBD1,TGTGCCAGCTCACCCGGGACAGACCCCTACGAGCAGTACTTC,CASSPGTDPYEQYF
TRBV11-2,NA,TRBJ2-2,NA,TGTGCCAGCAGCCTCAATACCGGGGAGCCGTTTTTT,CASSLNTGEPFF
TRBV7-8,NA,TRBJ2-3,NA,TGTGCCAGCACCCTGACTAGTAATTCAGATACGCAGTATTTT,CASTLTSNSDTQYF
TRBV30,NA,TRBJ1-3,TRBD1,TGTGCCTGGAGCCTTACGGGCACAGGGGAATACACCATATATTTT,CAWSLTGTGEYTIYF
TRBV20-1,many,TRBJ1-1,NA,TGCAGTGCTCTCAAGTGGGGGCAGGGGAAGACTGAAGCTTTCTTT,CSALKWGQGKTEAFF
TRBV29-1,many,TRBJ1-1,TRBD1,TGCAGCGTCACGGGACAGGTTGAAGCTTTCTTT,CSVTGQVEAFF
TRBV25-1,few,TRBJ2-1,NA,TGTGCCAGCAGTGAAGGGGGCCGGGTAAAAAGCAATGAGCAGTTCTTC,CASSEGGRVKSNEQFF
TRBV20-1,NA,TRBJ2-5,NA,TGCAGTCCGTGGAACCCGGGGTTTTTAGAGACCCAGTACTTC,CSPWNPGFLETQYF